The rows below give T cell receptor beta chains drawn from one sample of a study of T cells in Graves' hyperthyroidism and ophthalmopathy. TCRdb re-called the multiplex PCR reads through MiXCR, storing one row per CDR3 protein. Of 250,000 to 300,000 distinct CDR3 sequences in the sample, roughly 13% were seen once. Source material: blood. The receptors were gathered from a woman between 40 and 50 years old with Graves' hyperthyroidism. Both conserved end residues are part of each CDR3. D genes are given only for firm matches. The size field is filled for only some rows; it gives once, few, many or a size class.

j_call	clone_size	cdr3_length	d_call	v_call	cdr3_nt	cdr3_aa
TRBJ2-3	few	15	TRBD1	TRBV24-1	TGTGCCACCAGTGATCTTGGGACAGGGGGACATACGCAGTATTTT	CATSDLGTGGHTQYF
TRBJ1-1	many	13	NA	TRBV3-1	TGTGCCAGCAGCCAAGAAGGGCGTTCTGAAGCTTTCTTT	CASSQEGRSEAFF
TRBJ2-2	NA	14	TRBD1	TRBV6-1	TGTGCCAGCCGGGGACAGTCGAACACCGGGGAGCTGTTTTTT	CASRGQSNTGELFF
TRBJ2-1	NA	18	TRBD2	TRBV20-1	TGCAGTGCTACTCCACTGGTGCCGGGAGGGCCCCTTAGCGATGAGCAGTTCTTC	CSATPLVPGGPLSDEQFF
TRBJ2-4	many	16	TRBD1	TRBV11-3	TGTGCCAGCAGCTTAGGGACAGGGGGCCCCAAAAACATTCAGTACTTC	CASSLGTGGPKNIQYF
TRBJ2-3	few	13	TRBD2	TRBV20-1	TGCAGTGCTGAGCCGGGAGGAATGGATACGCAGTATTTT	CSAEPGGMDTQYF
TRBJ1-5	NA	14	NA	TRBV19	TGTGCCAGTAGTATCAGGCAGGGCGCCGGGCCCCAGCATTTT	CASSIRQGAGPQHF
TRBJ2-7	many	16	NA	TRBV5-1	TGCGCCAGCAGCTTGGCCTTAACTGGCGGACGGTACGAGCAGTACTTC	CASSLALTGGRYEQYF
TRBJ2-7	NA	13	TRBD1	TRBV2	TGTGCCAGCAGAGACAGGGGGGTATACGAGCAGTACTTC	CASRDRGVYEQYF
TRBJ2-7	NA	16	TRBD2	TRBV5-1	TGCGCCAGCAGCTTTTTCGCTAGCGGGAGGGCCTACGAGCAGTACTTC	CASSFFASGRAYEQYF
TRBJ1-2	many	13	NA	TRBV19	TGTGCCAGTTTTCGGGGTTCTAACTATGGCTACACCTTC	CASFRGSNYGYTF
TRBJ2-3	many	14	TRBD2	TRBV20-1	TGCAGTGCTAGAGATGGGGGGGGCACAGATACGCAGTATTTT	CSARDGGGTDTQYF
TRBJ2-1	NA	16	TRBD2	TRBV24-1	TGTGCCACCAGTGTCGTGGGGACTAGCGGGAGGGGTGAGCAGTTCTTC	CATSVVGTSGRGEQFF
TRBJ2-1	NA	16	NA	TRBV24-1	TGTGCCACCAGTGAAGGAGGGTTTTCCTCCTACAATGAGCAGTTCTTC	CATSEGGFSSYNEQFF
TRBJ2-2	NA	15	TRBD2	TRBV5-5	TGTGCCAGCAGTTTCGTAGCGGGAGGCGCCGGGGAGCTGTTTTTT	CASSFVAGGAGELFF
TRBJ2-1	many	14	TRBD2	TRBV20-1	TGCAGTGCTCCTCGCCCGGGGAGGGCACGGGAGCAGTTCTTC	CSAPRPGRAREQFF
TRBJ2-3	many	15	NA	TRBV27	TGTGCCAGCAGTTTAAGGGTCGGAGGCACAGATACGCAGTATTTT	CASSLRVGGTDTQYF
TRBJ1-1	many	13	NA	TRBV29-1	TGCAGCGTGTCCGGGACTAGGAATGGTGAAGCTTTCTTT	CSVSGTRNGEAFF
TRBJ2-1	NA	16	TRBD2	TRBV18	TGTGCCAGCTCACCTCCGACTAGCGGGAGAGGGGATGAGCAGTTCTTC	CASSPPTSGRGDEQFF
TRBJ2-7	NA	16	TRBD2	TRBV12-3/TRBV12-4	TGTGCCAGCAGGGCGGGACTAGCGGCAAGCTCCTACGAGCAGTACTTC	CASRAGLAASSYEQYF
TRBJ2-1	many	13	NA	TRBV2	TGTGCCAGCAGCATAGAAGATTACAATGAGCAGTTCTTC	CASSIEDYNEQFF
TRBJ1-3	NA	13	NA	TRBV30	TGTGCCTGGAGTTGGGGGTCCGGAAACACCATATATTTT	CAWSWGSGNTIYF
TRBJ2-3	NA	15	TRBD2	TRBV10-1	TGCGCCAGCAGTGGTACGACGGGGGGAACAGATACGCAGTATTTT	CASSGTTGGTDTQYF
TRBJ2-3	NA	15	TRBD1	TRBV7-9	TGTGCCAGCAGCCCTAGGACAGGGGTTGGAGATACGCAGTATTTT	CASSPRTGVGDTQYF
TRBJ2-7	many	15	TRBD2	TRBV28	TGTGCCAGCAGTACCACCGGCGGGAGCTCCTACGAGCAGTACTTC	CASSTTGGSSYEQYF
TRBJ2-3	many	16	TRBD1	TRBV7-8	TGTGCCAGCAGCTTGGGGGACAGTCCCCGCACAGATACGCAGTATTTT	CASSLGDSPRTDTQYF
TRBJ2-7	many	12	TRBD1	TRBV29-1	TGCAGCGTTGTAGGGACAGCCTACGAGCAGTACTTC	CSVVGTAYEQYF
TRBJ2-3	few	15	TRBD2	TRBV5-5	TGTGCCAGCAGCCCGGGCGTACTAGCGGTAGATACGCAGTATTTT	CASSPGVLAVDTQYF
TRBJ1-1	NA	14	NA	TRBV20-1	TGCAGTGCTAGCGACGGGGAGCGGAACACTGAAGCTTTCTTT	CSASDGERNTEAFF
TRBJ2-5	NA	14	NA	TRBV18	TGTGCCGGCTCACCCGCCAGGGGTGAAGAGACCCAGTACTTC	CAGSPARGEETQYF
TRBJ2-7	NA	19	TRBD2	TRBV24-1	TGTGCCACCTGGGAACTTTTGCGGACTAGCCAAAATATCTCCTACGAGCAGTACTTC	CATWELLRTSQNISYEQYF
TRBJ2-6	many	16	NA	TRBV2	TGTGCCAGCAGTGTGGACCCGGGCTCTGGGGCCAACGTCCTGACTTTC	CASSVDPGSGANVLTF
TRBJ2-3	few	13	NA	TRBV24-1	TGTGCCACCAGTGATGGCACCACAGATACGCAGTATTTT	CATSDGTTDTQYF
TRBJ1-1	few	15	NA	TRBV7-2	TGTGCCAGCAGAAAACCAGGGGTCGAGGACACTGAAGCTTTCTTT	CASRKPGVEDTEAFF